Given below is one T cell receptor (beta chain) in context. Its antigen is undetermined. Oncomine TCR Beta short-read sequencing was applied to DNA from cultured CD4+ T cells. MiXCR, run by TCRdb on the PCR reads, gives a single entry per CDR3 protein. The table has around 16,000 distinct CDR3 sequences, roughly 60% seen once. The CDR3 has 15 amino acids. V lost 5 bases, J lost 8 bases, and 16 bases lay in between. Germline V gene sequence: CDR1 MGHRA, CDR2 YSYEKL. Regarding treatment: approximately 9-day PBMC culture with coronavirus spike peptide pools or control peptides (ViraFEST assay). These data belong to a study of vaccination and CD4 T cells after COVID-19. About the research overall: At a median around 100 days (range 35 to 161) after diagnosis, post-COVID samples were drawn.

Input material: CD4+ T cells from blood, cultured in vitro. The chain is built from TRBV4-1 and TRBJ1-6; TRBD1 might be the D (5 bases). The clonotype was recovered from a human donor who had recovered from COVID-19. CDR3 in amino acids: CASSTQDFGDSPLHF. The CDR3 nucleotides read TGCGCCAGCAGCACACAGGACTTCGGGGATTCACCCCTCCACTTT.